This entry lists 18 T cell receptor beta chains sequenced from one sample in a study of cytomegalovirus exposure and HLA in healthy donors. Both 60 Vbeta primers and 13 Jbeta primers went into the PCR. Assay used: immunoSEQ multiplex PCR; TCRdb lists only in-frame clones, some missing. The sample consists of 180,000 or so clones, approximately 70% of them appearing once. Source material: PBMCs. These receptors were taken from a human donor in good health.

The sample holds a few counts of this clone. The V call is TRBV18, the J call TRBJ1-3; D is possibly TRBD1 (6 bases). Germline CDR1 is KGHSH and CDR2 is LQKENI. V was trimmed by 3 bases and J by 0 bases, leaving 12 bases between them. The CDR3 is made up of 16 amino acids. The CDR3 nucleotides read TGTGCCAGCTCACCCCGACAGGAGAGCTCTGGAAACACCATATATTTT. This translates into CASSPRQESSGNTIYF.

This clone was seen just once. The chain couples TRBV10-1 to TRBJ1-2; TRBD1 agrees at 12 bases. Per germline, CDR1 WNHNN and CDR2 SYGVQD (reference sequence). The CDR3 is 13 amino acids. Unmatched junction bases numbered 11, after V lost 8 bases and J lost 13 bases. This CDR3 reads CASSGTGGSPATF. CDR3 sequence (DNA): TGCGCCAGCTCGGGGACAGGGGGCTCCCCGGCCACCTTC.

This chain joins TRBV6-1 and TRBJ1-1, with D possibly TRBD1 on 5 matching bases. Germline CDR1 reads MNHNS; CDR2 reads SASEGT. This CDR3 is built from 16 residues. Trimming removed 2 bases at V and 4 bases at J, with 17 bases between. The CDR3 DNA reads TGTGCCAGCAGTGAACCCGCGGGGCCCGGTACCACTGAAGCTTTCTTT. It yields the protein CASSEPAGPGTTEAFF.

The gene calls are TRBV2 and TRBJ1-2; tentatively, D is TRBD1 (6 bases). Trimming took off 7 bases at V and 7 bases at J, with 16 bases between the two ends. Germline CDR1 SNHLY, CDR2 FYNNEI. CDR3 size: 13 residues. The DNA of the CDR3 is TGTGCCAGCAACACCGGGTCAGGGGTTGGCTACACCTTC. Translation: CASNTGSGVGYTF.

The chain has TRBV5-6 and TRBJ1-3, with a possible D match to TRBD1 (6 bases). The CDR3 has 16 residues. V was clipped by 4 bases and J by 0 bases, with 14 bases between them. Per the germline V gene, CDR1 is SGHDT and CDR2 is YYEEEE. This CDR3 is CASSPLTGDSGNTIYF. DNA for the CDR3: TGTGCCAGCAGCCCCCTGACAGGAGACTCTGGAAACACCATATATTTT.

The V gene is TRBV2, the J gene TRBJ2-1; TRBD2 agrees at 9 bases. The CDR3 length is 16 residues. The germline CDR1 and CDR2 sequences are SNHLY and FYNNEI. V dropped 4 bases and J dropped 3; count of bases not matched to a gene: 7. The CDR3 region has the DNA TGTGCCAGCAGTGTGGAAGGGCGGGGGGGCTACAATGAGCAGTTCTTC. It is translated as CASSVEGRGGYNEQFF.

The chain couples TRBV9 to TRBJ1-4, with 8 bases lining up with TRBD1. Germline assignment: CDR1 SGDLS and CDR2 YYNGEE. This CDR3 comprises 15 residues. Trimming at V came to 3 bases and at J to 6 bases, leaving 7 bases not matched to a gene. The CDR3 DNA follows: TGTGCCAGCAGCGCAGGGACAGGCTTCGATGAAAAACTGTTTTTT. Translating gives CASSAGTGFDEKLFF.

This clone was seen only a few times. The DNA for the CDR3 is TGCGCCAGCAGTTCCGGGACAGATGAAAAACTGTTTTTT. Translation: CASSSGTDEKLFF. This sequence joins TRBV5-1 and TRBJ1-4; TRBD1 matches 7 bases. The trim removed 5 bases at V and 6 bases at J, leaving 4 bases unmatched. The CDR3 loop spans 13 amino acids. Germline-derived CDR1 and CDR2 are SGHRS and YFSETQ.

DNA of the CDR3: TGCGCCAGCAGCTACGGACGGGGGGCCACAGATACGCAGTATTTT. Translating gives CASSYGRGATDTQYF. This sequence joins TRBV5-1 and TRBJ2-3; D perhaps matches TRBD2 (7 bases). Germline CDR1 SGHRS, CDR2 YFSETQ. With 3 bases removed from V and 2 bases from J, the gap between germline ends came to 13 bases. CDR3 length: 15 residues.

The rearrangement joins TRBV4-1 to TRBJ2-5, with D maybe TRBD2 (6 bases). In germline, CDR1 is MGHRA, CDR2 YSYEKL. Trimming stripped 4 bases from V and 1 base from J, with 10 bases between. The CDR3 length is 14 residues. The CDR3 region is CASSPGLFQETQYF. The CDR3 nucleotides read TGCGCCAGCAGCCCGGGACTGTTCCAAGAGACCCAGTACTTC.

Within the sample, this clone is medium-sized. Other DNA sequences of this sample code for an identical CDR3. V is TRBV5-1 and J is TRBJ2-1; 7 bases map to TRBD1. The trim removed 2 bases at V and 3 bases at J, leaving 2 bases unmatched. Germline V gene sequence: CDR1 SGHRS, CDR2 YFSETQ. CDR3 length: 14 residues. The CDR3 region is CASSLSGGYNEQFF. The CDR3 DNA reads as TGCGCCAGCAGCTTATCAGGGGGCTACAATGAGCAGTTCTTC.

CDR3 DNA sequence: TGTGCCATCAGTGTTAACAGGGAGGGGGATGAGCAGTTCTTC. Its translation: CAISVNREGDEQFF. The gene calls are TRBV10-3 and TRBJ2-1; tentative D call: TRBD2 (7 bases). Trimming shortened V by 4 bases and J by 8 bases, and 15 bases separated the two germline ends. Germline V lookup: CDR1 ENHRY, CDR2 SYGVKD. The CDR3 covers 14 residues.

This rearrangement joins TRBV13 to TRBJ2-3, with D possibly being TRBD1 (5 bases). Per the germline V gene, CDR1 is PRHDT and CDR2 is FYEKMQ (reference sequence). This CDR3 contains 15 residues. The germline V and J ends were trimmed by 3 bases and 0 bases, with 10 bases remaining between them. The CDR3 DNA follows: TGTGCCAGCAGCTTCAGGGTTTCTAGCACAGATACGCAGTATTTT. Its translation: CASSFRVSSTDTQYF. Full variable domain (remainder filled in from reference TRBV13 and TRBJ2-3): AAGVIQSPRHLIKEKRETATLKCYPIPRHDTVYWYQQGPGQDPQFLISFYEKMQSDKGSIPDRFSAQQFSDYHSELNMSSLELGDSALYFCASSFRVSSTDTQYFGPGTRLTVL.

The chain links TRBV30 to TRBJ1-1; D remains unclear. Germline loops: CDR1 GTSNPN, CDR2 SVGIG (reference sequence). The ends were cut back, 2 bases at V and 3 bases at J, with 16 bases in the middle. The CDR3 is 15 residues long. CDR3 loop: CAWSQVGAGYTEAFF. CDR3 DNA: TGTGCCTGGAGTCAGGTGGGTGCGGGGTACACTGAAGCTTTCTTT.

The chain links TRBV7-3 to TRBJ1-2, with 10 nucleotides matching TRBD1. CDR1 and CDR2 (germline): SGHTA, FQGTGA. The trim removed 9 bases at V and 5 bases at J, leaving 6 bases unmatched. The CDR3 totals 13 residues. CDR3 sequence: CASGDRGRYGYTF. The CDR3, as DNA: TGTGCCAGTGGGGACAGGGGACGGTATGGCTACACCTTC. Combining the CDR3 with reference TRBV7-3 and TRBJ1-2 gives the whole variable domain GAGVSQTPSNKVTEKGKYVELRCDPISGHTALYWYRQSLGQGPEFLIYFQGTGAADDSGLPNDRFFAVRPEGSVSTLKIQRTERGDSAVYLCASGDRGRYGYTFGSGTRLTVV.

The rearrangement joins TRBV5-5 to TRBJ1-4; 7 bases agree with TRBD1. Germline V lookup: CDR1 SGHKS, CDR2 YYEKEE (reference sequence). The trim removed 10 bases at V and 4 bases at J, leaving 7 bases unmatched. The CDR3 is 13 amino acids. CDR3 protein: CAVGGMVNEKLFF. CDR3 DNA sequence: TGTGCCGTAGGGGGCATGGTTAATGAAAAACTGTTTTTT.

The chain employs TRBV4-3 and TRBJ2-7; D unresolved. CDR1 and CDR2 from the germline V gene are LGHNA and YSLEER. The CDR3 is 15 amino acids. Between the trimmed V and J ends, which lost 1 base and 3 bases, there was a span of 13 bases. CDR3 sequence (DNA): TGCGCCAGCAGCCAAGGGTTCAGTGAGGTCTACGAGCAGTACTTC. Translation: CASSQGFSEVYEQYF.

The V call is TRBV5-6, the J call TRBJ2-1; a possible D gene is TRBD2 (6 bases). CDR1 SGHDT and CDR2 YYEEEE come from the germline V gene. The CDR3 sequence is 15 residues long. Trimming cost V 2 bases and J 6 bases, with 15 bases left between them. CDR3 region: CASSLPGEGVNEQFF. CDR3 bases: TGTGCCAGCAGCTTACCGGGGGAAGGGGTCAATGAGCAGTTCTTC.